The 29 T cell receptor beta chains below were found in one sample sequenced in a study of blood T cell repertoires in COVID-19. The data were produced by immunoSEQ multiplex PCR, yet TCRdb's version contains in-frame clones alone and is incomplete. This sample has about 430,000 clones, with over 75% found just once. The source material was PBMCs or T cells enriched from blood (not recorded which). All receptors derive from a woman aged 25 to 39 with acute COVID-19.

The chain uses TRBV19 and TRBJ2-1; 10 nucleotides line up with TRBD2. V lost 3 bases to trimming and J lost 4 bases; unmatched junction nucleotides: 9. CDR3 length equals 17 residues. CDR1 and CDR2 from the germline V gene are LNHDA and SQIVND (reference sequence). CDR3 in amino acids: CASSIWASGGPYNEQFF. The DNA of the CDR3 is TGTGCCAGTAGTATCTGGGCTAGCGGGGGACCATACAATGAGCAGTTCTTC.

This clone has a single count. This chain joins TRBV15 and TRBJ1-5, with a possible D match to TRBD1 (6 bases). V shed 2 bases and J shed 4 bases, with 9 bases lying between them. This CDR3 spans 14 amino acids. CDR1 and CDR2 (germline): LNHNV, YYDKDF (reference sequence). This CDR3 is CATSRQGSNQPQHF. The CDR3 bases are TGTGCCACCAGCAGACAGGGGTCTAATCAGCCCCAGCATTTT.

V usage is TRBV5-1 and J usage is TRBJ2-7, with unresolved D. The CDR3 covers 13 residues. Germline values: CDR1 SGHRS, CDR2 YFSETQ. With 4 bases removed from V and 2 bases from J, the gap between germline ends came to 10 bases. The DNA of the CDR3 is TGCGCCAGCAGCCGAAGTGGCACCTACGAGCAGTACTTC. Its translation is CASSRSGTYEQYF.

V gene TRBV6-2 or TRBV6-3 combines with J gene TRBJ2-2; the D is unclear. The CDR3 runs to 14 residues. Germline V gene data show CDR1 as MNHEY and CDR2 as SVGEGT. V was pared by 2 bases and J by 4 bases, with 8 bases between. CDR3 nucleotide sequence: TGTGCCAGCAGTTACAGGAGAGGCACCGGGGAGCTGTTTTTT. Its protein is CASSYRRGTGELFF.

This chain joins TRBV5-6 and TRBJ1-2; D not resolved. Germline assignment: CDR1 SGHDT and CDR2 YYEEEE. This CDR3 region has 14 residues. V lost 0 bases to trimming and J lost 5 bases, with 11 bases between them. CDR3 DNA sequence: TGTGCCAGCAGCTTGGGCACGGCGGGGTATGGCTACACCTTC. Its protein is CASSLGTAGYGYTF.

This clone was picked up a small number of times. The CDR3: CATSDPPGQGDLEQFF. The CDR3 DNA reads TGTGCCACCAGTGACCCCCCGGGACAGGGGGACTTGGAGCAGTTCTTC. V gene TRBV24-1 combines with J gene TRBJ2-1, with 11 bases that match TRBD1. The trim removed 4 bases at V and 10 bases at J, leaving 11 bases unmatched. Germline loops: CDR1 KGHDR, CDR2 SFDVKD. This CDR3 is 16 amino acids long.

V and J are TRBV6-5 and TRBJ2-7, with 8 bases that match TRBD1. This CDR3 spans 15 amino acids. Germline lookup yields CDR1 MNHEY and CDR2 SVGAGI. V gave up 6 bases and J gave up 0 bases; unmatched junction bases: 7. The CDR3 DNA reads as TGTGCCAGCAGCCGAGGACAGGGAAGCTCCTACGAGCAGTACTTC. The encoded protein is CASSRGQGSSYEQYF.

V is TRBV6-4 and J is TRBJ2-3; D not resolved. V lost 3 bases and J 6 bases, leaving 10 bases between the germline ends. The CDR3 consists of 13 residues. Germline V lookup: CDR1 MRHNA, CDR2 SNTAGT. The DNA for the CDR3 is TGTGCCAGCAGTGAGTCGCGACTTGATACGCAGTATTTT. Protein: CASSESRLDTQYF.

V usage is TRBV7-3 and J usage is TRBJ1-5; D is uncertain. V lost 5 bases and J 0 bases, leaving 8 bases between the germline ends. The CDR3 totals 14 residues. CDR1 and CDR2 (germline): SGHTA, FQGTGA. The CDR3 sequence: CASSPTASNQPQHF. For the CDR3, the DNA is TGTGCCAGCAGCCCAACAGCTAGCAATCAGCCCCAGCATTTT.

CDR3 loop: CASANAGGNTIYF. DNA for the CDR3: TGCGCCAGCGCCAACGCCGGTGGAAACACCATATATTTT. The chain carries TRBV5-1 and TRBJ1-3; D is undetermined. V was shortened by 7 bases and J by 3 bases, with 11 bases between the two germline ends. The CDR3 covers 13 residues. Germline loops: CDR1 SGHRS, CDR2 YFSETQ.

This sequence joins TRBV24-1 and TRBJ2-2; D is perhaps TRBD1 (6 bases). The CDR3 extends over 15 amino acids. V lost 7 bases, J lost 2 bases, and 13 bases lay in between. Germline V gene lookup returns CDR1 KGHDR and CDR2 SFDVKD. CDR3 coding DNA: TGTGCCACCAGCCGCACCAGGGGAAACACCGGGGAGCTGTTTTTT. This sequence encodes CATSRTRGNTGELFF.

The V call is TRBV15, the J call TRBJ1-2; D is possibly TRBD1 (6 bases). V was cut by 0 bases and J by 4 bases, with 12 bases left in between. CDR3 length: 15 residues. Germline assignment: CDR1 LNHNV and CDR2 YYDKDF (reference sequence). The CDR3 sequence: CATSRDTNRAYGYTF. The DNA of the CDR3 is TGTGCCACCAGCAGAGATACGAACAGGGCCTATGGCTACACCTTC.

This chain joins TRBV5-1 and TRBJ1-5; 7 nucleotides align to TRBD1. This CDR3 spans 16 amino acids. The V gene end was trimmed by 0 bases and the J gene end by 2 bases; junction bases not matched to a gene: 5. The germline gives CDR1 SGHRS, CDR2 YFSETQ. The CDR3 sequence: CASSLGSGGGNQPQHF. Here the CDR3 DNA reads TGCGCCAGCAGCTTGGGGTCAGGGGGAGGCAATCAGCCCCAGCATTTT.

The chain combines TRBV5-1 with TRBJ2-1, with 12 bases fitting TRBD1. After removal of 4 bases from V and 6 bases from J, the junction contained 5 bases not matched to a gene. CDR1 is SGHRS and CDR2 is YFSETQ in the germline V gene. The CDR3 has 15 amino acids. DNA of the CDR3: TGCGCCAGCAGCCTGGGGGACAGGGGGCCCAATGAGCAGTTCTTC. Residues: CASSLGDRGPNEQFF.

The chain employs TRBV24-1 and TRBJ1-1; D might be TRBD1 (6 bases). Germline V gene data show CDR1 as KGHDR and CDR2 as SFDVKD. The CDR3 is made up of 14 amino acids. Trimming removed 3 bases at V and 1 base at J, with 8 bases between. CDR3 nucleotide sequence: TGTGCCACCAGTGATACCAGGGGGAACACTGAAGCTTTCTTT. This codes for CATSDTRGNTEAFF.

The chain uses TRBV7-3 and TRBJ1-6; 10 bases are a match to TRBD1. V gave up 3 bases and J gave up 10 bases; unmatched junction bases: 6. CDR1 is SGHTA and CDR2 is FQGTGA in the germline V gene. The CDR3 consists of 15 residues. The CDR3 sequence is CASSLGTGARSPLHF. The CDR3 nucleotides read TGTGCCAGCAGCTTGGGGACAGGGGCTCGGTCACCCCTCCACTTT.

The J gene is TRBJ2-2, the V gene TRBV2; weak D call: TRBD2 (6 bases). V lost 8 bases and J lost 2, with 12 bases in between. The CDR3 has 14 amino acids. Germline CDR1 SNHLY, CDR2 FYNNEI. In DNA form, the CDR3 reads TGTGCCAGCGGAATGGGACTTAACACCGGGGAGCTGTTTTTT. This encodes CASGMGLNTGELFF. Complete variable domain (other parts from reference TRBV2 and TRBJ2-2): EPEVTQTPSHQVTQMGQEVILRCVPISNHLYFYWYRQILGQKVEFLVSFYNNEISEKSEIFDDQFSVERPDGSNFTLKIRSTKLEDSAMYFCASGMGLNTGELFFGEGSRLTVL.

This clone has only a few counts. The V and J genes are TRBV29-1 and TRBJ2-1, with 12 bases aligning to TRBD1. The CDR3 length is 15 residues. Germline assignment: CDR1 SQVTM and CDR2 ANQGSEA. The V segment lost 4 bases and the J segment 7 bases; nucleotides outside the gene matches: 8. Here the CDR3 reads CSVGAGQGARNEQFF. The CDR3 DNA is TGCAGCGTTGGGGCGGGACAGGGGGCGCGAAATGAGCAGTTCTTC.

This rearrangement joins TRBV19 to TRBJ2-7; D is ambiguous. Germline V gives CDR1 LNHDA, CDR2 SQIVND (reference sequence). Deletions cut 1 base from V and 2 bases from J, with 12 bases between. The CDR3 has 15 residues. The CDR3 spells CASSIGSGETYEQYF. CDR3 DNA: TGTGCCAGTAGTATAGGTAGTGGTGAGACCTACGAGCAGTACTTC.

The chain joins TRBV12-5 to TRBJ1-6; D remains ambiguous. Germline V gene sequence: CDR1 LGHNT, CDR2 FRNRAP. With 4 bases removed from V and 13 bases from J, the gap between germline ends came to 17 bases. The CDR3 contains 14 residues. The CDR3 DNA is TGTGCTAGTGGTTCCCCCCGCTCCGGTCCGCCCCTCCACTTT. This codes for CASGSPRSGPPLHF. The whole variable domain, remainder taken from reference TRBV12-5 and TRBJ1-6, is DARVTQTPRHKVTEMGQEVTMRCQPILGHNTVFWYRQTMMQGLELLAYFRNRAPLDDSGMPKDRFSAEMPDATLATLKIQPSEPRDSAVYFCASGSPRSGPPLHFGNGTRLTVT.

The J gene is TRBJ2-2, the V gene TRBV5-1; weak D call: TRBD2 (5 bases). The germline V and J ends were trimmed by 6 bases and 5 bases, with 17 bases remaining between them. This CDR3 contains 15 residues. Germline values: CDR1 SGHRS, CDR2 YFSETQ. The CDR3 protein is CASKHSSRTTGELFF. The CDR3 bases are TGCGCCAGCAAACACTCATCCAGGACTACCGGGGAGCTGTTTTTT.

The J gene is TRBJ1-4, the V gene TRBV28; 7 bases align to TRBD1. This CDR3 region has 15 residues. CDR1 and CDR2 from the germline V gene are MDHEN and SYDVKM. Unmatched junction bases numbered 4, after V lost 3 bases and J lost 3 bases. The CDR3 spells CASSFGQGANEKLFF. CDR3 nucleotides: TGTGCCAGCAGTTTCGGGCAGGGGGCTAATGAAAAACTGTTTTTT. Drawing the rest from reference TRBV28 and TRBJ1-4, the complete variable domain is DVKVTQSSRYLVKRTGEKVFLECVQDMDHENMFWYRQDPGLGLRLIYFSYDVKMKEKGDIPEGYSVSREKKERFSLILESASTNQTSMYLCASSFGQGANEKLFFGSGTQLSVL.

V usage is TRBV7-2 and J usage is TRBJ2-5; the D gene is possibly TRBD2 (6 bases). Per germline, CDR1 SGHTA and CDR2 FQGNSA. The germline V and J ends were trimmed by 5 bases and 5 bases, with 18 bases remaining between them. CDR3 length equals 15 residues. This CDR3 is CASSGWRGGGETQYF. As DNA, the CDR3 is TGTGCCAGCAGCGGGTGGCGGGGTGGAGGGGAGACCCAGTACTTC.

The chain is built from TRBV3-1 (or the pseudogene TRBV3-2) and TRBJ1-1, with D maybe TRBD1 (6 bases). CDR3 size: 18 residues. Germline V gives CDR1 LGHDT, CDR2 YNNKEL (reference sequence). The V end was cut by 2 bases, the J end by 0 bases, with 19 bases between. CDR3 sequence reads: CASSQTRTAPSLNTEAFF. As DNA, the CDR3 is TGTGCCAGCAGCCAAACTCGGACAGCACCCTCCCTGAACACTGAAGCTTTCTTT.

The V and J genes are TRBV27 and TRBJ2-1; TRBD1 agrees at 8 bases. The CDR3 totals 18 residues. The germline CDR1 and CDR2 sequences are MNHEY and SMNVEV (reference sequence). V shed 0 bases, J shed 12 bases, and the junction held 19 bases outside the gene matches. This chain's CDR3 is CASSLSPTGVRLVGWQFF. In DNA form, the CDR3 reads TGTGCCAGCAGTTTATCCCCGACAGGGGTCCGACTAGTGGGGTGGCAGTTCTTC.

This clone was observed a few times. V gene TRBV10-1 combines with J gene TRBJ2-3; 8 bases are a match to TRBD1. The CDR3 is 15 amino acids. After removal of 4 bases from V and 2 bases from J, the junction contained 5 bases not matched to a gene. Germline loops: CDR1 WNHNN, CDR2 SYGVQD (reference sequence). The CDR3 DNA reads TGCGCCAGCAGTGGCCAGGGGGCCCTCACAGATACGCAGTATTTT. Encoded protein: CASSGQGALTDTQYF.

This chain links TRBV5-1 with TRBJ2-1; 11 bases map to TRBD1. The germline gives CDR1 SGHRS, CDR2 YFSETQ. The CDR3 is 16 amino acids. Trimming removed 1 base from V and 5 bases from J; junction bases left unmatched: 5. For the CDR3, the DNA is TGCGCCAGCAGCTTGAGGACAGGGGGCATCAACAATGAGCAGTTCTTC. Translation: CASSLRTGGINNEQFF.

In this sample, this clone turned up a few times. J is TRBJ1-1 and V is TRBV4-2; 9 bases agree with TRBD1. V lost 2 bases, J lost 5 bases, and 6 bases stayed unmatched. Germline V gene data show CDR1 as LGHNA and CDR2 as YNFKEQ. The CDR3 contains 15 residues. The CDR3, as DNA: TGTGCCAGCAGCCAACTACAGGGGGCGAGTACTGAAGCTTTCTTT. It specifies CASSQLQGASTEAFF.

This chain joins TRBV19 and TRBJ2-1, with 11 bases lining up with TRBD2. Germline CDR1 reads LNHDA; CDR2 reads SQIVND (reference sequence). The CDR3 runs to 16 residues. Unmatched junction bases numbered 11, after V lost 4 bases and J lost 9 bases. The CDR3 DNA reads TGTGCCAGTAGTACTCGACTAGCGGGACTCGTTGGTGAGCAGTTCTTC. Its protein product is CASSTRLAGLVGEQFF.